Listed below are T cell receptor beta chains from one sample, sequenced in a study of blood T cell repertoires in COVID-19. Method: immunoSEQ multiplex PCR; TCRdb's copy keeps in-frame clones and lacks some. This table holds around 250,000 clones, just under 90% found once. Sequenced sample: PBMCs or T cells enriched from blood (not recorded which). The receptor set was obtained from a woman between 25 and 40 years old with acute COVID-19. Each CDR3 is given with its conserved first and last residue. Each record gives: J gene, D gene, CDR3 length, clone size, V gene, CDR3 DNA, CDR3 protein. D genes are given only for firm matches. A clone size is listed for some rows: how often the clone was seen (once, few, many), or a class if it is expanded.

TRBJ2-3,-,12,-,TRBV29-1,TGCAGCTCTACAGGGTCCACAGATACGCAGTATTTT,CSSTGSTDTQYF
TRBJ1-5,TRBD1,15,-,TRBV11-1,TGTGCCAGCAGCGAGGACAGGGCGAGCAATCAGCCCCAGCATTTT,CASSEDRASNQPQHF
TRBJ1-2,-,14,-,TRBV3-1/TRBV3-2,TGTGCCAGCAGATACTCTAATGGGCTGGATGGCTACACCTTC,CASRYSNGLDGYTF
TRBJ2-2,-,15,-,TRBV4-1,TGCGCCAGCAGCCAAGTACGACTAGTGGCCGGGGAGCTGTTTTTT,CASSQVRLVAGELFF
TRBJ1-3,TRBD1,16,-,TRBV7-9,TGTGCCAGCAGTGCCCCGGGACAGGGTAGGGGAAACACCATATATTTT,CASSAPGQGRGNTIYF
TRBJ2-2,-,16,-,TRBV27,TGTGCCAGCAGTTTAGGGGACACCCAATACACCGGGGAGCTGTTTTTT,CASSLGDTQYTGELFF
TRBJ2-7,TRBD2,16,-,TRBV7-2,TGTGCCAGCAGCCCAGCAGGACTAGCGGGTACCTACGAGCAGTACTTC,CASSPAGLAGTYEQYF
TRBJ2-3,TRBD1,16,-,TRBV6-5,TGTGCCAGCAGTTACTGGACAGGAGCCAACACAGATACGCAGTATTTT,CASSYWTGANTDTQYF
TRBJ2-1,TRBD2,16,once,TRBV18,TGTGCCAGCTCGCCAACGGGACTAGCGGGAGGCAATGAGCAGTTCTTC,CASSPTGLAGGNEQFF
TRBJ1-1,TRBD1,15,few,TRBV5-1,TGCGCCAGCAGCACCCCAACAGGGGTGGGCACTGAAGCTTTCTTT,CASSTPTGVGTEAFF
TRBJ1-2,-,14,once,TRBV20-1,TGCAGTGCTAGTTTCGCGGGGGCCCCCGAAGGCTACACCTTC,CSASFAGAPEGYTF
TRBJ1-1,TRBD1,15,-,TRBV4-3,TGCGCCAGCAGCGAGGAGACAGGGGCGGCCACTGAAGCTTTCTTT,CASSEETGAATEAFF
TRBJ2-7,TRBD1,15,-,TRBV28,TGTGCCAGCAGTTTATTCCAACAGGGGGAAAGCGAGCAGTACTTC,CASSLFQQGESEQYF
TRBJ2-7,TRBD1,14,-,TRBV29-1,TGCAGCGTTGCCGGGACAGGGGTTTCCTACGAGCAGTACTTC,CSVAGTGVSYEQYF
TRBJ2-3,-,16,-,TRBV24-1,TGTGCCACCAGTGATAGTCGGGAGATACACACAGATACGCAGTATTTT,CATSDSREIHTDTQYF
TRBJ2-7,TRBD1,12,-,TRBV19,TGTGCCAGTAGTATAAGGGGGCACGAGCAGTACTTC,CASSIRGHEQYF
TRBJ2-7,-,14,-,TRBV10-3,TGTGCCATCAGTGAGTCTAGCGTGCTCTACGAGCAGTACTTC,CAISESSVLYEQYF
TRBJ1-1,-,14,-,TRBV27,TGTGCCAGCAGCCGCATCGGACAGAACACTGAAGCTTTCTTT,CASSRIGQNTEAFF
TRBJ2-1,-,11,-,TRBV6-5,TGTGCCAGCTGGGTTGGGGACTTGCAGTTCTTC,CASWVGDLQFF
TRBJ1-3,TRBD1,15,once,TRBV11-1,TGTGCCAGCAGCTTTTCAGGGGGACCTGGAAACACCATATATTTT,CASSFSGGPGNTIYF
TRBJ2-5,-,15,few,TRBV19,TGTGCCAGTAGTATACAGGGGATGCCCCAAGAGACCCAGTACTTC,CASSIQGMPQETQYF
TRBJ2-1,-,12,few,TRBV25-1,TGTGCCAGCAGTGGAGACAGCAATGAGCAGTTCTTC,CASSGDSNEQFF
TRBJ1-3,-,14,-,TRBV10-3,TGTTCGCCCCGGCCAGGCCAAAGCAGAAACACCATATATTTT,CSPRPGQSRNTIYF
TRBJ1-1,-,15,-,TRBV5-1,TGCGCCAGCAGCAGAATGGCAGGGACAACCACTGAAGCTTTCTTT,CASSRMAGTTTEAFF
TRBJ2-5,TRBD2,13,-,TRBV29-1,TGCAGCGTTTCGAGCGGGAGACAAGAGACCCAGTACTTC,CSVSSGRQETQYF
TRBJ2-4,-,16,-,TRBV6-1,TGTGCCAGCAGTGCCATGACAGTCCTAGCCAAAAACATTCAGTACTTC,CASSAMTVLAKNIQYF
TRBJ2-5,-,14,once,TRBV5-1,TGCGCCAGCAGCTTGGCTGGGTCGGAGGAGACCCAGTACTTC,CASSLAGSEETQYF
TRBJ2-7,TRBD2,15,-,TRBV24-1,TGTGCCACCAGTGAAGAGCGGGGTGGATCCTACGAGCAGTACTTC,CATSEERGGSYEQYF
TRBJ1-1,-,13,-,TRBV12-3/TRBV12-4,TGTGCCAGCACCGAAGTCGTCGGCACTGAAGCTTTCTTT,CASTEVVGTEAFF
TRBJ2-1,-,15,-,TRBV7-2,TGTGCCAGCAGCTTATCGGGTAGTCAATACAATGAGCAGTTCTTC,CASSLSGSQYNEQFF
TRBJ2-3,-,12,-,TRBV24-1,TGTGCCACCAGTGAACACACAGATACGCAGTATTTT,CATSEHTDTQYF
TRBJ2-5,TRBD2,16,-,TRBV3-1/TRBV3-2,TGTGCCAGCAGCCAAGTAATGGCGGGAGGGCAAGAGACCCAGTACTTC,CASSQVMAGGQETQYF
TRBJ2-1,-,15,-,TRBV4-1,TGCGCCAGCAGCCAAGAAGGCACAGGGTATGATGAGCAGTTCTTC,CASSQEGTGYDEQFF
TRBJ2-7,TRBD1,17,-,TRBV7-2,TGTGCCAGCAGCCCGGGGGCCACCGGGACAGGGGGCGGGGAGCAGTACTTC,CASSPGATGTGGGEQYF
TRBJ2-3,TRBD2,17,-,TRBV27,TGTGCCAGCAGTTTATCGATCGGGACTAGCGGGATAGATACGCAGTATTTT,CASSLSIGTSGIDTQYF
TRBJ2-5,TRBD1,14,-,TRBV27,TGTGCCAGCAGTTTTCGGGACAGTCAAGAGACCCAGTACTTC,CASSFRDSQETQYF
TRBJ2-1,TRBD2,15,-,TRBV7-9,TGTGCCAGCAGCCCGGGACTAGCGGTTTACAATGAGCAGTTCTTC,CASSPGLAVYNEQFF
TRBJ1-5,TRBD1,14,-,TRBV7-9,TGTGCCAGCAGCTTAGAGGGGGCGCATCAGCCCCAGCATTTT,CASSLEGAHQPQHF
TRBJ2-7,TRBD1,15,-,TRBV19,TGTGCCAGTAGTATTTCAGGGGGCGGACCCTACGAGCAGTACTTC,CASSISGGGPYEQYF
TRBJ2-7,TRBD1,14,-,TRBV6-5,TGTGCCAGCACCTTATTACAGGGGGCTTACGAGCAGTACTTC,CASTLLQGAYEQYF
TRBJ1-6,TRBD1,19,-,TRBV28,TGTGCCAGCAGTTTCGTAGACAGGGGGCGACCATCAACCAATTCACCCCTCCACTTT,CASSFVDRGRPSTNSPLHF
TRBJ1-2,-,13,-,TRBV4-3,TGCGCCAGCAGCCAAGATCTTGGAGGTTTCGGCACCTTC,CASSQDLGGFGTF
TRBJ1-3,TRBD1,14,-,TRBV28,TGTGCCAGCAGGGGACAGGGAGGTGGAAACACCATATATTTT,CASRGQGGGNTIYF
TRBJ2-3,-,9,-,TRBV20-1,TGCAGTGTCCGGGATACGCAGTATTTT,CSVRDTQYF
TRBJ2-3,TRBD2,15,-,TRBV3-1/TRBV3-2,TGTGCCAGCAGCCAAGGGACTAGCGGGGGCGATACGCAGTATTTT,CASSQGTSGGDTQYF
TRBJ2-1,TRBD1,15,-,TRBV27,TGTGCCAGCAGTAAGGGACAGGGGTTCTACAATGAGCAGTTCTTC,CASSKGQGFYNEQFF
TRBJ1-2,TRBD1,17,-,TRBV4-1,TGCGCCAGCAGCCAAGTCCTCCGGGACAGGGGGGTCTATGGCTACACCTTC,CASSQVLRDRGVYGYTF
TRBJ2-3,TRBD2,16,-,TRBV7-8,TGTGCCAGCAGCTTGTGGCTAGCGGGAGCCACAGATACGCAGTATTTT,CASSLWLAGATDTQYF
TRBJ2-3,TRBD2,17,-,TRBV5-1,TGCGCCAGCAGCCCCCCCGGGACTAGCGACGGCACAGATACGCAGTATTTT,CASSPPGTSDGTDTQYF
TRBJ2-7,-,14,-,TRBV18,TGTGCCAGCTCACCGCCGGACGGACACTACGAGCAGTACTTC,CASSPPDGHYEQYF
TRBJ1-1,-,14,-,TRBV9,TGTGCCAGCAGCGTAGGTCCAGGGAACACTGAAGCTTTCTTT,CASSVGPGNTEAFF
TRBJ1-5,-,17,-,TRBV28,TGTGCCAGCAACCTCGGGGAGGCGGTCTATAGCAATCAGCCCCAGCATTTT,CASNLGEAVYSNQPQHF
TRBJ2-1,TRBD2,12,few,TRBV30,TGTGCCTGGACCGGACTAGCGGGGGAGCAGTTCTTC,CAWTGLAGEQFF
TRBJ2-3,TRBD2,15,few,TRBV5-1,TGCGCCAGCAGCTTTTCCGGGAGGGCCGCAGATACGCAGTATTTT,CASSFSGRAADTQYF
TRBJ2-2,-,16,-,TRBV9,TGTGCCAGCAGCGCGGTTGGGACTCAGTACACCGGGGAGCTGTTTTTT,CASSAVGTQYTGELFF
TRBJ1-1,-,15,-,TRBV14,TGTGCCAGCAGCCAGATACCAACAGTGAACACTGAAGCTTTCTTT,CASSQIPTVNTEAFF
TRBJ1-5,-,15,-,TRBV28,TGTGCCAGCAGTCTTTGGGACAATAGCAATCAGCCCCAGCATTTT,CASSLWDNSNQPQHF
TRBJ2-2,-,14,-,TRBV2,TGTGCCAGCAGTTATACAGAGAACACCGGGGAGCTGTTTTTT,CASSYTENTGELFF
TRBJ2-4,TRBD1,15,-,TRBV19,TGTGCCAGCCTCGGACAGGGGACTACCAAAAACATTCAGTACTTC,CASLGQGTTKNIQYF
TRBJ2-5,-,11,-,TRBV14,TGTGCCAGCAGCTCTCAAGAGACCCAGTACTTC,CASSSQETQYF